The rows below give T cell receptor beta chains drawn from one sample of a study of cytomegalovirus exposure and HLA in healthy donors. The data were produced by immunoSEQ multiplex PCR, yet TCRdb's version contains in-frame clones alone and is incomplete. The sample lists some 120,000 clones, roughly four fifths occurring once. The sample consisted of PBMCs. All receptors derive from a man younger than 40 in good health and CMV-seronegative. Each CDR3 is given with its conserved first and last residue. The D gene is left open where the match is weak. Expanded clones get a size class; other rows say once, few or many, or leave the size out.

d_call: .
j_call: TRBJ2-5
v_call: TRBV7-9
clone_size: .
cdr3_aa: CASSLAQGHGETQYF
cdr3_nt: TGTGCCAGCAGCTTAGCCCAGGGGCACGGGGAGACCCAGTACTTC

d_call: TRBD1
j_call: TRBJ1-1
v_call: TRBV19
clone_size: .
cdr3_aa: CATTDRMNTEAFF
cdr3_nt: TGTGCCACTACGGACAGGATGAACACTGAAGCTTTCTTT

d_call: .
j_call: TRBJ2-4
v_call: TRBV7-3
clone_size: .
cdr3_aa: CASSLLPPQRAGGDIQYF
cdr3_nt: TGTGCCAGCAGCTTATTGCCCCCTCAGAGGGCCGGGGGAGACATTCAGTACTTC

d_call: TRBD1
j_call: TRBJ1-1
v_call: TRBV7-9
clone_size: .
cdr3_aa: CASSPFEGANTEAFF
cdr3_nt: TGTGCCAGCAGCCCGTTTGAGGGGGCTAACACTGAAGCTTTCTTT

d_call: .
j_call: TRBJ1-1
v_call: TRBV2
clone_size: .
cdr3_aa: CASNGGGGWNTEAFF
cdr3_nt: TGTGCCAGCAATGGGGGGGGCGGGTGGAACACTGAAGCTTTCTTT

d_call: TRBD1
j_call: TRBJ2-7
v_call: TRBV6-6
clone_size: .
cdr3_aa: CASKNRQGAYEQYF
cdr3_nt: TGTGCCAGCAAAAACCGACAGGGGGCGTATGAGCAGTACTTC

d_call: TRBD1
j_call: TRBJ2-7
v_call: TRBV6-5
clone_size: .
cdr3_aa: CASSLQGADEQYF
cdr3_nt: TGTGCCAGCAGCTTACAGGGGGCTGACGAGCAGTACTTC

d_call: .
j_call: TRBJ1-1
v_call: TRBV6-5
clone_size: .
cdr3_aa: CASSYEGRGTEAFF
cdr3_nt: TGTGCCAGCAGTTACGAGGGGCGGGGGACTGAAGCTTTCTTT

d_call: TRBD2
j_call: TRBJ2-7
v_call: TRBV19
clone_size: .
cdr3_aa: CASSIGGGNEQYF
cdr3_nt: TGTGCCAGTAGTATCGGCGGGGGTAACGAGCAGTACTTC

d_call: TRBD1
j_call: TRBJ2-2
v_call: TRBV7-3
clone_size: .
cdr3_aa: CASSRPPGQGSGELFF
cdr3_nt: TGTGCCAGCTCACGCCCTCCCGGACAGGGCAGCGGGGAGCTGTTTTTT

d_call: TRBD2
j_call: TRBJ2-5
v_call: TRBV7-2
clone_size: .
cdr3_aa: CASSSGLAGEETQYF
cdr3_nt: TGTGCCAGCAGCTCCGGACTAGCGGGGGAAGAGACCCAGTACTTC

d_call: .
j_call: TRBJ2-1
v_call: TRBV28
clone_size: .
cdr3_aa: CASSLFLGNEQFF
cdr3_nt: TGTGCCAGCAGTTTATTCCTCGGGAATGAGCAGTTCTTC

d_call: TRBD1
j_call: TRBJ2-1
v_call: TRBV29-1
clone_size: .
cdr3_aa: CSAVTSGQTNNEQFF
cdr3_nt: TGCAGCGCCGTAACCTCGGGACAGACTAACAATGAGCAGTTCTTC

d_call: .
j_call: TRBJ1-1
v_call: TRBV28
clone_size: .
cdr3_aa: CASKTGLNTEAFF
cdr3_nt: TGTGCCAGCAAGACAGGATTGAACACTGAAGCTTTCTTT

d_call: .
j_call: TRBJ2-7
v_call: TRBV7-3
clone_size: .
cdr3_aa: CASSSNPGGEQYF
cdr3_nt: TGTGCCAGCAGCTCGAATCCCGGAGGCGAGCAGTACTTC

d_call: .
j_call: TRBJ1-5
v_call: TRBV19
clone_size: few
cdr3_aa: CASTYHYSNQPQHF
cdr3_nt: TGTGCCAGTACATACCACTATAGCAATCAGCCCCAGCATTTT

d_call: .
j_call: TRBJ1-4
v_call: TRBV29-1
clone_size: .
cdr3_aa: CSVLLQGNREKLFF
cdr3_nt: TGCAGCGTGCTTCTCCAGGGGAATCGGGAAAAACTGTTTTTT

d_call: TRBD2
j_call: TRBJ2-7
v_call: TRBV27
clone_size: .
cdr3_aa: CASSLSGRAYEQYF
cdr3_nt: TGTGCCAGCAGTCTAAGCGGGAGGGCATACGAGCAGTACTTC

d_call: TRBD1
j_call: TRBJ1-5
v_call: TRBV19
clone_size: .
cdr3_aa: CASRSPGQRFKPQHF
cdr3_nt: TGTGCCAGTAGGTCCCCGGGACAGCGGTTCAAGCCCCAGCATTTT

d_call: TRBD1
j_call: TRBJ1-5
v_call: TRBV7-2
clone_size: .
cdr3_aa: CASSLGQGEPQHF
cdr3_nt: TGTGCCAGCAGCTTAGGACAGGGGGAGCCCCAGCATTTT

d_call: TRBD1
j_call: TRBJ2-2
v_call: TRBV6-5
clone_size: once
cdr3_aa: CASSYRDREAGELFF
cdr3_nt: TGTGCCAGCAGTTATAGGGACAGGGAAGCCGGGGAGCTGTTTTTT

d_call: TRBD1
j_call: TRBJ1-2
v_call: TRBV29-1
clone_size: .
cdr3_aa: CSVGDRVENGYTF
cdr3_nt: TGCAGCGTCGGGGACAGGGTCGAAAATGGCTACACCTTC

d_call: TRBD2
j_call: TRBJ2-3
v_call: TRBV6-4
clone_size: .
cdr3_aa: CASSVAGGSPSTDTQYF
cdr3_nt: TGTGCCAGCAGTGTAGCGGGCGGGAGCCCTAGCACAGATACGCAGTATTTT

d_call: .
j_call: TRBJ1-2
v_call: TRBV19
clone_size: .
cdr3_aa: CASSINQGGDYGYTF
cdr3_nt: TGTGCCAGTAGTATAAACCAGGGAGGGGACTATGGCTACACCTTC

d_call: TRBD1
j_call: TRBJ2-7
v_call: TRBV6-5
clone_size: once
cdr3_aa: CASSRGTGDYEQYF
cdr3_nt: TGTGCCAGCTCCCGTGGGACAGGGGACTACGAGCAGTACTTC

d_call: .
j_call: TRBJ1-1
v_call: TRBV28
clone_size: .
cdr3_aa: CASSLITGTEAFF
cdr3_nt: TGTGCCAGCAGTTTAATAACGGGTACTGAAGCTTTCTTT